This T cell receptor beta chain stems from a study of PD-1 blockade in classical Hodgkin lymphoma. Repertoires were generated with immunoSEQ multiplex PCR, while TCRdb's copy carries only in-frame clones and drops some. Altogether around 100,000 clones are present, roughly 91% being singletons, with the ten largest covering under 8.5%. In regard to this clone: Its antigen remains unidentified.

All patients relapsed after autologous stem cell transplantation, and brentuximab vedotin exposure varied. Study results and limitations: Individuals who commenced nivolumab within less than 1 year of ASCT were excluded.

This TCR derives from a human donor with classical Hodgkin lymphoma. This specimen consisted of peripheral blood mononuclear cells (PBMCs), obtained before the second cycle of nivolumab.

DNA for the CDR3: TGTGCCAGCTCACCACCGGCTAGCGGTGCTCCGGGTTGGAATGAGCAGTTCTTC. Its translation is CASSPPASGAPGWNEQFF. V and J are TRBV18 and TRBJ2-1, with 7 bases fitting TRBD2. The CDR3 loop spans 18 amino acids. The germline CDR1 and CDR2 sequences are KGHSH and LQKENI. J lost 7 bases, V lost 0 bases, and 15 bases had no gene match.